The clone carrying this TCR beta chain was seen just once. This entry belongs to a study of technical replicates of blood from a few donors. Assay: immunoSEQ multiplex PCR; the TCRdb copy retains only in-frame clones and omits some. The sample records just over 95,000 clones, around 95% being singletons. This sequence originates from a human donor in good health. The sequenced sample consisted of T cells isolated from PBMCs.

CDR3 sequence reads: CAWSYTGGAGGDTQYF. The CDR3, as DNA: TGTGCCTGGAGTTATACAGGGGGGGCAGGCGGGGATACGCAGTATTTT. J is TRBJ2-3 and V is TRBV30, with TRBD1 as a possible D gene (8 bases). The CDR3 loop spans 16 amino acids. Germline V gene lookup returns CDR1 GTSNPN and CDR2 SVGIG (reference sequence). Trimming took off 2 bases at V and 6 bases at J, with 21 bases between the two ends. Supplemented by reference TRBV30 and TRBJ2-3, the full variable domain reads SQTIHQWPATLVQPVGSPLSLECTVEGTSNPNLYWYRQAAGRGLQLLFYSVGIGQISSEVPQNLSASRPQDRQFILSSKKLLLSDSGFYLCAWSYTGGAGGDTQYFGPGTRLTVL.